This is a list of T cell receptor beta chains from one sample in a study of CD8 T cells in ankylosing spondylitis. TCRdb fed the 5' RACE reads into MiXCR, producing one record per CDR3 protein. Here the sample spans around 150,000 distinct CDR3 sequences, around 7.9% being singletons. Sequencing was carried out using blood, either unsorted or a sorted T cell fraction (not recorded which). All receptors derive from a female donor with ankylosing spondylitis or in good health (not recorded which). Both conserved end residues are part of each CDR3. Some rows mark clone size as missing; the rest say once, few, many or name a class of expanded clone.

CDR3: CASSPGRPLSGNTIYF
size: many
J: TRBJ1-3
V: TRBV6-1

CDR3: CASSVAPGTTGSNEKLFF
size: many
J: TRBJ1-4
V: TRBV9

CDR3: CASSQVRGRAYTGELFF
size: many
J: TRBJ2-2
V: TRBV4-1

CDR3: CASSQDAGQGSQYF
size: many
J: TRBJ2-5
V: TRBV4-1

CDR3: CASSLIGSPLHF
size: few
J: TRBJ1-6
V: TRBV12-3/TRBV12-4

CDR3: CSGLWGGEKLFF
size: many
J: TRBJ1-4
V: TRBV29-1

CDR3: CASSFVGDTGELFF
size: many
J: TRBJ2-2
V: TRBV12-3/TRBV12-4

CDR3: CASSLPGQSSPLHF
size: many
J: TRBJ1-6
V: TRBV11-2

CDR3: CASSKLAGGLNEQFF
size: many
J: TRBJ2-1
V: TRBV2

CDR3: CAISEKVGITGELFF
size: -
J: TRBJ2-2
V: TRBV10-3

CDR3: CASSSGTGGQPQHF
size: many
J: TRBJ1-5
V: TRBV18

CDR3: CASSLFRGYGYTF
size: many
J: TRBJ1-2
V: TRBV7-2

CDR3: CASSLSPAEQFF
size: -
J: TRBJ2-1
V: TRBV12-3/TRBV12-4

CDR3: CSVVADLTDTQYF
size: many
J: TRBJ2-3
V: TRBV29-1

CDR3: CASSSAGSSTDTQYF
size: many
J: TRBJ2-3
V: TRBV5-1

CDR3: CASSLQGGGYGYTF
size: many
J: TRBJ1-2
V: TRBV28

CDR3: CSARAGNEQFF
size: many
J: TRBJ2-1
V: TRBV20-1

CDR3: CASSQGVTKVTQYF
size: many
J: TRBJ2-5
V: TRBV3-1